These T cell receptor beta chains were read from a single sample in a study of cytomegalovirus exposure and HLA in healthy donors. Sequencing was performed with immunoSEQ multiplex PCR; in TCRdb, only in-frame clones are kept and a portion is missing. The profile shows around 180,000 clones, more than 70% of them singletons. Source material: PBMCs. The receptors originated from a woman aged 18-29 years in good health and CMV-seronegative. Each CDR3 is given with its conserved first and last residue. Size tells how often a clone was seen (once, few, many) or the class of an expanded clone, and some rows leave it out.

CDR3aa: CASSLEGQGVHEKLFF
v_gene: TRBV5-6
abundance: .
j_gene: TRBJ1-4

CDR3aa: CASSLGQGGTEAFF
v_gene: TRBV6-4
abundance: .
j_gene: TRBJ1-1

CDR3aa: CASGAGTGGTDTQYF
v_gene: TRBV10-1
abundance: few
j_gene: TRBJ2-3

CDR3aa: CASSLGYSTYEQYF
v_gene: TRBV5-1
abundance: .
j_gene: TRBJ2-7

CDR3aa: CASSYSSGGSYEQYF
v_gene: TRBV6-5
abundance: many
j_gene: TRBJ2-7

CDR3aa: CASSASTGQGEYEQYF
v_gene: TRBV9
abundance: .
j_gene: TRBJ2-7

CDR3aa: CASSSGKYGSIEGAFF
v_gene: TRBV7-6
abundance: .
j_gene: TRBJ1-1

CDR3aa: CASSSGGQGGGNTIYF
v_gene: TRBV6-5
abundance: .
j_gene: TRBJ1-3

CDR3aa: CASRTGGYTGELFF
v_gene: TRBV7-8
abundance: .
j_gene: TRBJ2-2

CDR3aa: CAWSGSTGVGEKLFF
v_gene: TRBV30
abundance: .
j_gene: TRBJ1-4

CDR3aa: CATTGQGYYGYTF
v_gene: TRBV6-5
abundance: .
j_gene: TRBJ1-2

CDR3aa: CAISDMLGVSNQPQHF
v_gene: TRBV10-3
abundance: .
j_gene: TRBJ1-5

CDR3aa: CASSSRDPKFQPQHF
v_gene: TRBV7-2
abundance: .
j_gene: TRBJ1-5

CDR3aa: CSASHRDIYTF
v_gene: TRBV20-1
abundance: few
j_gene: TRBJ1-2

CDR3aa: CASSQGTGGRGTQYF
v_gene: TRBV11-3
abundance: .
j_gene: TRBJ2-3

CDR3aa: CAISESGENGYTF
v_gene: TRBV10-3
abundance: few
j_gene: TRBJ1-2